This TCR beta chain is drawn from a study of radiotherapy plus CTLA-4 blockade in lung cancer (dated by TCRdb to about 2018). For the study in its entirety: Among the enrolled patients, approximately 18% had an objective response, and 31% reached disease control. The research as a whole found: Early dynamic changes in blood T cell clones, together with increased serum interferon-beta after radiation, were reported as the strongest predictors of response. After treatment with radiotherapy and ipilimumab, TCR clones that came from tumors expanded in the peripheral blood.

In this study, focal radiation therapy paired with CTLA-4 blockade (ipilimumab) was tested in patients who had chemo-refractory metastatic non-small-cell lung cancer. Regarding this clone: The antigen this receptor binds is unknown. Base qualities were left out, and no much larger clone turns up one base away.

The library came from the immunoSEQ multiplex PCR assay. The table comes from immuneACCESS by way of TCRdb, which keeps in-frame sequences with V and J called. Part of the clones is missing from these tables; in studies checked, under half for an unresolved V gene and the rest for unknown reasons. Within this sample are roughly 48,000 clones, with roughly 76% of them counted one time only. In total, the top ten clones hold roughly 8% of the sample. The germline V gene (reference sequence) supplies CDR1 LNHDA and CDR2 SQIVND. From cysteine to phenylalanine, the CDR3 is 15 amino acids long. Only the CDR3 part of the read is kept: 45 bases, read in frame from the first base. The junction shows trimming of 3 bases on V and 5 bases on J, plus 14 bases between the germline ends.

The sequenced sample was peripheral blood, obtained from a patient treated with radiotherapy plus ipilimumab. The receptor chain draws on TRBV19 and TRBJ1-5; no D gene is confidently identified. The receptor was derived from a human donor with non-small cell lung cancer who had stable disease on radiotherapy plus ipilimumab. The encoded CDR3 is CASSILLGRDQPQHF. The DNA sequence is TGTGCCAGTAGTATCCTCCTAGGGAGGGATCAGCCCCAGCATTTT.